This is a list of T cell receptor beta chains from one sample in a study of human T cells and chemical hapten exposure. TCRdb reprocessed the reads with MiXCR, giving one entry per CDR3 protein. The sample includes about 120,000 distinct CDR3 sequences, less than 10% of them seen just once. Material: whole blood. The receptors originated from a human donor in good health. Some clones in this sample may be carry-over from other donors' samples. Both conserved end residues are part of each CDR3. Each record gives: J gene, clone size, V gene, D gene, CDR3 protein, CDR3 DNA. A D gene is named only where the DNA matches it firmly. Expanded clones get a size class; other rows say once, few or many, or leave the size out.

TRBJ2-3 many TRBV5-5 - CASSPTADTQYF TGTGCCAGCAGCCCGACAGCAGATACGCAGTATTTT
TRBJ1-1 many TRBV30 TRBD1 CAWWRDSAGAFF TGTGCCTGGTGGAGGGACAGTGCGGGAGCTTTCTTT
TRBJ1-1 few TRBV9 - CASSGGWEGTEAFF TGTGCCAGCAGCGGGGGATGGGAGGGGACTGAAGCTTTCTTT
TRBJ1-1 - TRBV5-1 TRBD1 CASRAQGETEAFF TGCGCCAGCCGCGCACAGGGGGAGACTGAAGCTTTCTTT
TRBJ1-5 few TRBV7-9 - CASSLGGQPQHF TGTGCCAGCAGCTTAGGCGGTCAGCCCCAGCATTTT
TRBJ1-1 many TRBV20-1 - CSASPNPGVNTEAFF TGCAGTGCTAGCCCTAACCCGGGCGTAAACACTGAAGCTTTCTTT
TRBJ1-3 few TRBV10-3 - CAISESGQSLNTIYF TGTGCCATCAGTGAGTCAGGGCAGAGTTTAAACACCATATATTTT
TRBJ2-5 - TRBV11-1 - CASSGVIPGHFQETQYF TGTGCCAGCAGTGGGGTCATTCCCGGACATTTCCAAGAGACCCAGTACTTC
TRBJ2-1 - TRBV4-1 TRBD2 CASSQQSTSGSRDEQFF TGCGCCAGCAGCCAACAATCGACTAGCGGGAGCCGGGATGAGCAGTTCTTC
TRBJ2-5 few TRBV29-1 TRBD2 CSVETPPGGDQETQYF TGCAGCGTTGAAACCCCGCCCGGGGGGGACCAAGAGACCCAGTACTTC
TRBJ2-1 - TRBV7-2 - CASSGRQFSEQFF TGTGCCAGCAGCGGTAGACAGTTCAGTGAGCAGTTCTTC
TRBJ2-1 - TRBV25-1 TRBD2 CASSKFWSSGANEQFF TGTGCCAGCAGTAAATTCTGGTCCAGCGGGGCGAATGAGCAGTTCTTC
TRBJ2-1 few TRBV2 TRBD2 CASSPAGEVYNEQFF TGTGCCAGCAGTCCTGCGGGAGAAGTTTACAATGAGCAGTTCTTC
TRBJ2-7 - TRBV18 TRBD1 CASSPTGSHSYEQYF TGTGCCAGCTCGCCGACAGGGTCCCACTCCTACGAGCAGTACTTC
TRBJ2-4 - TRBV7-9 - CASSSPGLSNIQYF TGTGCCAGCAGCTCGCCGGGACTTTCAAACATTCAGTACTTC
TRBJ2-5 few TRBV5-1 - CASSPGLAGQYQETQYF TGCGCCAGCAGCCCCGGTCTTGCGGGACAGTACCAAGAGACCCAGTACTTC
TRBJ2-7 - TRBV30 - CAWSRGRYEQYF TGTGCCTGGAGTCGCGGACGCTACGAGCAGTACTTC
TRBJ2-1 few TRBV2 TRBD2 CASSRRREGSYNEQFF TGTGCCAGCAGTCGAAGGCGGGAGGGGTCCTACAATGAGCAGTTCTTC
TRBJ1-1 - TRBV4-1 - CASSWVDEGNTEAFF TGCGCCAGCAGCTGGGTGGACGAGGGAAACACTGAAGCTTTCTTT